The sequence of this TCR beta chain was determined in a study of OX40 agonist ivuxolimab in advanced cancers. Findings and caveats of the study: Mean expanded clone counts were higher in CD8+ than CD4+ T cells. CD4+ and CD8+ blood T cells expanded clonally by week 6 at 0.1 to 3.0 mg/kg.

TCRdb keeps only in-frame clones here, not all; method: immunoSEQ multiplex PCR. The table shows approximately 97,000 clones, with roughly 90% occurring only once. Prior autoimmune disease or systemic immunosuppression barred patients. Researchers took blood at baseline, on cycle 4 day 1, and on cycle 7 day 1. The CDR3 runs 15 residues. Trimming took 7 bases from V and 0 from J, leaving 14 bases between them. Germline values: CDR1 LNHDA, CDR2 SQIVND (reference sequence). About this clone itself: What it binds is not known.

The J gene is TRBJ2-3, the V gene TRBV19, with no clear D. Material: CD4+ or CD8+ T cells sorted from blood, obtained in a trial of the OX40 agonist ivuxolimab. The sequence derives from an adult with an advanced solid tumor such as melanoma, head and neck, liver or kidney cancer. The CDR3 region is CASKFRIGSTDTQYF. Written as DNA, the CDR3 is TGTGCCAGTAAGTTCAGAATCGGGAGCACAGATACGCAGTATTTT. The complete variable domain, with remaining parts taken from reference TRBV19 and TRBJ2-3, reads DGGITQSPKYLFRKEGQNVTLSCEQNLNHDAMYWYRQDPGQGLRLIYYSQIVNDFQKGDIAEGYSVSREKKESFPLTVTSAQKNPTAFYLCASKFRIGSTDTQYFGPGTRLTVL.